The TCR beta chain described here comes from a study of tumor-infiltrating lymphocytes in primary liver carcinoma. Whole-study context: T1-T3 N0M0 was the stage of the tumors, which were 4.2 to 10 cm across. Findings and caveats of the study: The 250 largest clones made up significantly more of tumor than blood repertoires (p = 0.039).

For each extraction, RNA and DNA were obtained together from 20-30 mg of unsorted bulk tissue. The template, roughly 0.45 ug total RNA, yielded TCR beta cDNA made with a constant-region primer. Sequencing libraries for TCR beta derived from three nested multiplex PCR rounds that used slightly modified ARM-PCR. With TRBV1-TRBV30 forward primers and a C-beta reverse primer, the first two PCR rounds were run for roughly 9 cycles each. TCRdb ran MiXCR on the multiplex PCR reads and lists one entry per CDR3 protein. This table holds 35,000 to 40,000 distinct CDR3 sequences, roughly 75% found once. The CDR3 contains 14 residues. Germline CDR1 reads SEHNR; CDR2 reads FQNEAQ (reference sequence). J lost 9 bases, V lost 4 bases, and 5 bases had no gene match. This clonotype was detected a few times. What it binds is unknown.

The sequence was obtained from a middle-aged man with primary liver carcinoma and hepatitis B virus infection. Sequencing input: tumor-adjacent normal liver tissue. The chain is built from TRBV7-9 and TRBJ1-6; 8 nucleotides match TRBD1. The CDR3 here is CASSSDRGSSPLHF. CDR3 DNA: TGTGCCAGCAGCTCCGACAGGGGTAGTTCACCCCTCCACTTT.